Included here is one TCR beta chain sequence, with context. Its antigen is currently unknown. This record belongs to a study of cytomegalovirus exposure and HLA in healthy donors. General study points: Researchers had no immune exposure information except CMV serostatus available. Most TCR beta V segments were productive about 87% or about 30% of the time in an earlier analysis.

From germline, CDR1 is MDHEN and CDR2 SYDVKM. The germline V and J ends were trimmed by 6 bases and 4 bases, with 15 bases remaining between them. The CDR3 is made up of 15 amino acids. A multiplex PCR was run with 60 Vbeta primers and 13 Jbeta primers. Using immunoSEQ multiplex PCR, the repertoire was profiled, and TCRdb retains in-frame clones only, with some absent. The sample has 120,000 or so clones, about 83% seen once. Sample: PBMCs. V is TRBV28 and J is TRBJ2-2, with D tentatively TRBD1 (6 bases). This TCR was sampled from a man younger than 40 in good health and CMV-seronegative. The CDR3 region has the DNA TGTGCCAGCAGCTTCGCAGGGGACGTCACCGGGGAGCTGTTTTTT. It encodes CASSFAGDVTGELFF.